Below, 21 T cell receptor beta chains from the same sample are listed, as sequenced in a study of spatial heterogeneity in lung cancer. One entry per CDR3 protein results from TCRdb running MiXCR on the 5' RACE reads. The sample has roughly 5,100 distinct CDR3 sequences, 28% seen once. Time point: sample taken at primary tumor resection. From tumor, nontumor lung or frozen PBMC, whole RNA was taken unsorted for sequencing. The material was PBMCs, obtained at surgery. The receptor source for this set is a male donor with early-stage non-small cell lung cancer.

In its sample, this clonotype is medium-sized. The rearrangement joins TRBV14 to TRBJ2-1; D is possibly TRBD2 (7 bases). Germline V gene sequence: CDR1 SGHDN, CDR2 FVKESK. The CDR3 sequence is 17 residues long. Trimming removed 0 bases at V and 4 bases at J, with 16 bases between. The CDR3 loop is CASSQEGGVPYYNEQFF. CDR3 bases: TGTGCCAGCAGCCAAGAAGGGGGGGTCCCCTATTACAATGAGCAGTTCTTC.

The table lists this clonotype with many counts. The chain has TRBV24-1 and TRBJ2-3, with a tentative D call TRBD1 (6 bases). The V end lost 0 bases, the J end lost 10 bases, and 10 bases lay between the germline ends. The germline gives CDR1 KGHDR, CDR2 SFDVKD. This CDR3 has 13 amino acids. CDR3 loop: CATSDLRDKAQYF. CDR3 in DNA: TGTGCCACCAGTGATTTGAGGGACAAGGCGCAGTATTTT.

This clonotype ranks as medium-sized. The chain recombines TRBV29-1 with TRBJ1-3; D unclear. V dropped 4 bases and J dropped 2 bases, with 12 bases sitting between them. The CDR3 extends over 14 amino acids. The germline CDR1 and CDR2 sequences are SQVTM and ANQGSEA. The DNA of the CDR3 is TGCAGCGTTGCTTTGGGGAATGCTGGAAACACCATATATTTT. As protein: CSVALGNAGNTIYF.

The genes are TRBV11-2 and TRBJ2-5; D unresolved. Germline values: CDR1 SGHAT, CDR2 FQNNGV. The CDR3 has 13 amino acids. The V gene lost 2 bases and the J gene lost 4 bases, with 8 bases spanning the gap. CDR3 bases: TGTGCCAGCAGCTTATGGGGTCTAGAGACCCAGTACTTC. It codes for CASSLWGLETQYF.

The rearrangement links TRBV28 to TRBJ1-2; 8 nucleotides agree with TRBD1. V was clipped by 10 bases and J by 4 bases; unmatched bases: 8. The germline V gene encodes CDR1 MDHEN and CDR2 SYDVKM. CDR3 length: 13 residues. CDR3 sequence reads: CAITGGRGYGYTF. The CDR3 DNA follows: TGTGCCATCACAGGGGGACGTGGCTATGGCTACACCTTC.

By frequency in the sample, this clonotype is medium-sized (0.01 to 0.1%). V gene TRBV20-1 combines with J gene TRBJ2-7; possible D gene TRBD2, 5 bases. CDR3 length equals 14 residues. Germline V CDR1 and CDR2: DFQATT, SNEGSKA (reference sequence). The V end lost 0 bases, the J end lost 3 bases, and 12 bases lay between the germline ends. The CDR3 here is CSAREGAIHYEQYF. In DNA, the CDR3 is TGCAGTGCTAGAGAGGGAGCCATTCACTACGAGCAGTACTTC.

This clonotype is medium-sized within its sample. The chain has TRBV6-5 and TRBJ2-5, with D possibly being TRBD1 (7 bases). V gave up 6 bases and J gave up 1 base, with 12 bases separating them. Germline assignment: CDR1 MNHEY and CDR2 SVGAGI. CDR3 size: 14 residues. In DNA, the CDR3 is TGTGCCAGCAGACGCGGGACAGCCCAAGAGACCCAGTACTTC. Its protein is CASRRGTAQETQYF.

By frequency in the sample, this clonotype is medium-sized. The chain is built from TRBV20-1 and TRBJ2-3; TRBD2 matches at 8 bases. From germline, CDR1 is DFQATT and CDR2 SNEGSKA (reference sequence). V trimming: 3 bases; J trimming: 3 bases; junction bases outside the gene matches: 5. The CDR3 loop spans 14 amino acids. The CDR3 protein is CSARFSGNTDTQYF. CDR3 DNA sequence: TGCAGTGCTAGGTTTAGCGGGAATACAGATACGCAGTATTTT.

This clonotype was recorded a few times. The rearrangement links TRBV7-2 to TRBJ1-2; D unresolved. The CDR3 length is 12 residues. Per germline, CDR1 SGHTA and CDR2 FQGNSA. The V and J ends lost 2 bases and 5 bases respectively, with 6 bases between them. The CDR3: CASSLSGYGYTF. The CDR3, as DNA: TGTGCCAGCAGCTTAAGTGGTTATGGCTACACCTTC.

This chain uses TRBV7-2 with TRBJ2-2; the D gene is possibly TRBD1 (6 bases). Germline values: CDR1 SGHTA, CDR2 FQGNSA. Trimming cost V 1 base and J 0 bases, with 12 bases left between them. This CDR3 is 17 amino acids long. CDR3 loop: CASSLVRDNPNTGELFF. Here the CDR3 DNA reads TGTGCCAGCAGCTTAGTAAGGGACAACCCGAACACCGGGGAGCTGTTTTTT.

Details on this clonotype: A much larger clone differs from this one at a single base, so this may be a read error. CDR3 in DNA: TGCGCCAGCAGCCTGGGGACCGAGGGGTCCTACGAGCAGTACTTC. Translated: CASSLGTEGSYEQYF. The J gene is TRBJ2-7, the V gene TRBV5-1; D assignment may be TRBD1 or TRBD2 (5 bases each). The CDR3 covers 15 residues. The germline V gene has CDR1 SGHRS and CDR2 YFSETQ. The V end was cut by 4 bases, the J end by 1 base, with 15 bases between.

Note on this clonotype: This may be a read error, as it is one base from a much larger clone. The rearrangement links TRBV29-1 to TRBJ1-1, with TRBD1 as a possible D gene (5 bases). The CDR3 sequence is 18 residues long. Deletions cut 0 bases from V and 5 bases from J, with 25 bases between. Germline CDR1 and CDR2: SQVTM and ANQGSEA. For the CDR3, the DNA is TGCAGCGTTGAAGAGTCCGTGGGTTACCGGGGCCTAAAGACTGAAGCTTTCTTT. It encodes CSVEESVGYRGLKTEAFF.

A few counts support this clonotype. The J gene is TRBJ1-1, the V gene TRBV7-2; TRBD1 matches 9 bases. The CDR3 loop spans 14 amino acids. V was clipped by 3 bases and J by 1 base; unmatched bases: 0. The V gene's germline CDR1 is SGHTA and CDR2 FQGNSA. For the CDR3, the DNA is TGTGCCAGCAGCTTGGGACAGGGGAACACTGAAGCTTTCTTT. It is translated as CASSLGQGNTEAFF.

The chain links TRBV5-6 to TRBJ2-2; possible D gene TRBD2, 7 bases. Trimming stripped 1 base from V and 4 bases from J, with 11 bases between. Germline V gives CDR1 SGHDT, CDR2 YYEEEE. This CDR3 spans 15 amino acids. The CDR3 sequence: CASSLPGEGTGELFF. CDR3 DNA: TGTGCCAGCAGCTTGCCAGGGGAGGGCACCGGGGAGCTGTTTTTT.

This chain uses TRBV20-1 with TRBJ2-1; D perhaps matches TRBD2 (6 bases). CDR3 length: 16 residues. CDR1 and CDR2 from the germline V gene are DFQATT and SNEGSKA (reference sequence). V lost 1 base to trimming and J lost 8 bases, with 21 bases between them. The CDR3 DNA follows: TGCAGTGCTAGAGGGGATGACGCAGGGACTCTGGATGAGCAGTTCTTC. This sequence encodes CSARGDDAGTLDEQFF.

This clonotype appeared a few times. V gene TRBV2 combines with J gene TRBJ1-6, with a weak D call TRBD1 (6 bases). The ends were cut back, 5 bases at V and 1 base at J, with 9 bases in the middle. The CDR3 has 15 residues. Germline CDR1 SNHLY, CDR2 FYNNEI. DNA of the CDR3: TGTGCCAGCAGTTTAGACAGGTCCTATAATTCACCCCTCCACTTT. It encodes CASSLDRSYNSPLHF.

This clonotype was detected only a few times. The chain recombines TRBV20-1 with TRBJ2-7; D is tentatively TRBD1 or TRBD2 (5 bases each). The CDR3 consists of 15 residues. Germline V CDR1 and CDR2: DFQATT, SNEGSKA (reference sequence). Trimming left V 6 bases short and J 0 bases short, with 18 bases between. The CDR3: CSAAEWDLSSYEQYF. Here the CDR3 DNA reads TGCAGTGCGGCCGAGTGGGACCTAAGCTCCTACGAGCAGTACTTC.

The chain recombines TRBV10-3 with TRBJ1-1; unclear D gene. Germline lookup yields CDR1 ENHRY and CDR2 SYGVKD. There are 16 residues in the CDR3. The germline V and J ends were trimmed by 0 bases and 6 bases, with 17 bases remaining between them. CDR3 nucleotide sequence: TGTGCCATCAGTGAGTCGACGTCGAGGTACAAATCTGAAGCTTTCTTT. Translation gives CAISESTSRYKSEAFF.

V and J are TRBV20-1 and TRBJ2-7; 8 bases match TRBD2. CDR1 and CDR2 (germline): DFQATT, SNEGSKA (reference sequence). V trimming: 3 bases; J trimming: 1 base; junction bases outside the gene matches: 8. CDR3 length equals 15 residues. CDR3 nucleotide sequence: TGCAGTGCTAGTAGGCTAGCGGGTTCGTCCTACGAGCAGTACTTC. Translation gives CSASRLAGSSYEQYF.

This clonotype was detected a few times. The genes are TRBV10-3 and TRBJ1-1; TRBD1 matches at 9 bases. The CDR3 has 13 amino acids. After removal of 9 bases from V and 5 bases from J, the junction contained 7 bases not matched to a gene. CDR1 is ENHRY and CDR2 is SYGVKD in the germline V gene. DNA of the CDR3: TGTGCCATTTCACAGGGGGCGCCGACTGAAGCTTTCTTT. Translation: CAISQGAPTEAFF.

By share, this clonotype counts as medium-sized. V gene TRBV7-9 combines with J gene TRBJ1-2; no firm D call. Germline V gene lookup returns CDR1 SEHNR and CDR2 FQNEAQ (reference sequence). CDR3 length: 11 amino acids. Trimming stripped 5 bases from V and 6 bases from J, with 7 bases between. This CDR3 is CASSHRDGYTF. The CDR3 DNA sequence: TGTGCCAGCAGCCACCGAGATGGCTACACCTTC. The whole variable domain, remainder taken from reference TRBV7-9 and TRBJ1-2, is DTGVSQNPRHKITKRGQNVTFRCDPISEHNRLYWYRQTLGQGPEFLTYFQNEAQLEKSRLLSDRFSAERPKGSFSTLEIQRTEQGDSAMYLCASSHRDGYTFGSGTRLTVV.